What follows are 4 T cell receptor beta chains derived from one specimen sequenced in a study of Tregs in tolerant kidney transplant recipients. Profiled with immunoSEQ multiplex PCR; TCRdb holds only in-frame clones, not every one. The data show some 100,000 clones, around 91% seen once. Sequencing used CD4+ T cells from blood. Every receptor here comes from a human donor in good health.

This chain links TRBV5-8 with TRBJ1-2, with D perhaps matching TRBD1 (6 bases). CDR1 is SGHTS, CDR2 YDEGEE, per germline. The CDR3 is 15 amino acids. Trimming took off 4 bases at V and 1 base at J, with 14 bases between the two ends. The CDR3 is CASSPRGRNNYGYTF. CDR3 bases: TGTGCCAGCAGCCCCCGGGGGCGAAATAACTATGGCTACACCTTC.

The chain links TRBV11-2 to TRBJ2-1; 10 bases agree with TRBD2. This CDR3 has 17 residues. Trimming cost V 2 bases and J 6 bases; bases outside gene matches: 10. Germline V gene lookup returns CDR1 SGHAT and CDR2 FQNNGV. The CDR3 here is CASSLRSGGAGFNEQFF. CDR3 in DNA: TGTGCCAGCAGCTTACGGAGCGGGGGGGCCGGTTTCAATGAGCAGTTCTTC.

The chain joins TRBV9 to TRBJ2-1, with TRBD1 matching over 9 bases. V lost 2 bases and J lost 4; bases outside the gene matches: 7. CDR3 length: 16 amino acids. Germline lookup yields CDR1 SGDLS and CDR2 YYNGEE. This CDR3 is CASSVSLGQGYNEQFF. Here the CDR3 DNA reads TGTGCCAGCAGCGTCTCCCTAGGACAGGGGTACAATGAGCAGTTCTTC. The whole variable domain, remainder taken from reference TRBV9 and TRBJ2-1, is DSGVTQTPKHLITATGQRVTLRCSPRSGDLSVYWYQQSLDQGLQFLIQYYNGEERAKGNILERFSAQQFPDLHSELNLSSLELGDSALYFCASSVSLGQGYNEQFFGPGTRLTVL.

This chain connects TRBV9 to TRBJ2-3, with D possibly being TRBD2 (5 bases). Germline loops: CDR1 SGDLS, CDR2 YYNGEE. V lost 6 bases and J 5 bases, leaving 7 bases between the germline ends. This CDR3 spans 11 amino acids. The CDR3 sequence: CASTREDTQYF. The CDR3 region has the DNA TGTGCCAGCACCCGGGAAGATACGCAGTATTTT.